These 13 T cell receptor beta chains originate from one sample sequenced in a study of cytomegalovirus exposure and HLA in healthy donors. With 60 Vbeta and 13 Jbeta primers, the PCR was carried out. Using immunoSEQ multiplex PCR, the repertoire was profiled, and TCRdb retains in-frame clones only, with some absent. The table shows roughly 120,000 clones, with around 80% occurring only once. The source material was PBMCs. The receptors derive from a human donor in good health.

The V and J genes are TRBV28 and TRBJ2-7; the D gene is possibly TRBD1 (6 bases). V lost 5 bases to trimming and J lost 5 bases, with 16 bases between them. The CDR3 loop spans 14 amino acids. CDR1 and CDR2 from the germline V gene are MDHEN and SYDVKM. CDR3 sequence: CASSPGQSGNEQYF. The DNA for the CDR3 is TGTGCCAGCAGTCCAGGACAGTCCGGTAACGAGCAGTACTTC.

The genes are TRBV6-5 and TRBJ1-3; D may be TRBD1 (5 bases). The CDR3 has 15 amino acids. Germline-derived CDR1 and CDR2 are MNHEY and SVGAGI. V lost 8 bases and J lost 0, with 14 bases in between. CDR3 in amino acids: CASALWDFSGNTIYF. CDR3 in DNA: TGTGCCAGCGCCTTATGGGACTTCTCTGGAAACACCATATATTTT.

The chain has TRBV11-3 and TRBJ2-1; 7 nucleotides agree with TRBD1. The V segment lost 5 bases and the J segment 6 bases; nucleotides outside the gene matches: 10. The CDR3 totals 15 residues. Germline CDR1 and CDR2: SGHNT and YENEEA. As DNA, the CDR3 is TGTGCCAGCAGCCGCAGGACAGGAGAAACCAATGAGCAGTTCTTC. It codes for CASSRRTGETNEQFF. The variable domain in full, completed from reference TRBV11-3 and TRBJ2-1, reads EAGVVQSPRYKIIEKKQPVAFWCNPISGHNTLYWYLQNLGQGPELLIRYENEEAVDDSQLPKDRFSAERLKGVDSTLKIQPAELGDSAVYLCASSRRTGETNEQFFGPGTRLTVL.

The genes are TRBV10-1 and TRBJ2-1; 11 bases are a match to TRBD2. This CDR3 contains 15 residues. The germline V gene has CDR1 WNHNN and CDR2 SYGVQD (reference sequence). Losses at the gene ends were 0 bases for V and 8 bases for J; bases not matched to a gene: 3. The CDR3 protein is CASSESAGLADEQFF. As DNA, the CDR3 is TGCGCCAGCAGTGAGTCCGCGGGACTAGCGGATGAGCAGTTCTTC.

The chain has TRBV29-1 and TRBJ1-1; D ambiguous. The germline CDR1 and CDR2 sequences are SQVTM and ANQGSEA. The CDR3 totals 11 residues. The ends were cut back, 4 bases at V and 6 bases at J, with 9 bases in the middle. CDR3 DNA sequence: TGCAGCGTTGGTCGAGTCTCTGAAGCTTTCTTT. Residues: CSVGRVSEAFF.

The chain carries TRBV9 and TRBJ2-7; TRBD1 is a possible D gene (6 bases). CDR1 SGDLS and CDR2 YYNGEE come from the germline V gene. CDR3 length equals 13 residues. Trimming shortened V by 1 base and J by 5 bases, and 10 bases separated the two germline ends. The CDR3 region is CASSVTDRHEQYF. DNA for the CDR3: TGTGCCAGCAGCGTAACGGACAGACACGAGCAGTACTTC. Full variable domain (remainder filled in from reference TRBV9 and TRBJ2-7): DSGVTQTPKHLITATGQRVTLRCSPRSGDLSVYWYQQSLDQGLQFLIQYYNGEERAKGNILERFSAQQFPDLHSELNLSSLELGDSALYFCASSVTDRHEQYFGPGTRLTVT.

This clone has only one observation. The chain couples TRBV5-1 to TRBJ1-1; D perhaps matches TRBD1 (6 bases). CDR1 is SGHRS and CDR2 is YFSETQ in the germline V gene. V lost 3 bases and J 0 bases, leaving 15 bases between the germline ends. The CDR3 has 16 residues. CDR3 sequence reads: CASSSPGQSMNTEAFF. The CDR3 DNA is TGCGCCAGCAGCTCGCCGGGACAAAGCATGAACACTGAAGCTTTCTTT.

The chain links TRBV5-5 to TRBJ2-6, with D maybe TRBD2 (5 bases). Germline CDR1 SGHKS, CDR2 YYEKEE (reference sequence). Trimming removed 5 bases from V and 0 bases from J, with 15 bases in between. The CDR3 length is 17 residues. CDR3 protein: CASSWSPGYSGANVLTF. CDR3 bases: TGTGCCAGCAGTTGGTCGCCGGGGTACTCTGGGGCCAACGTCCTGACTTTC.

This clone was observed a few times. The chain links TRBV5-1 to TRBJ2-7; 7 bases line up with TRBD2. The V gene end was trimmed by 3 bases and the J gene end by 1 base; junction bases not matched to a gene: 1. From germline, CDR1 is SGHRS and CDR2 YFSETQ. The CDR3 spans 13 residues. CDR3 sequence reads: CASSSAGSYEQYF. For the CDR3, the DNA is TGCGCCAGCAGCTCAGCGGGATCCTACGAGCAGTACTTC.

This chain joins TRBV29-1 and TRBJ1-4; 7 bases align to TRBD1. CDR1 and CDR2 (germline): SQVTM, ANQGSEA. V shed 7 bases and J 3 bases; nucleotides not matched to a gene: 8. The CDR3 runs to 14 residues. DNA for the CDR3: TGCAGCGGTAGACAGGGTGGGCCTAATGAAAAACTGTTTTTT. It encodes CSGRQGGPNEKLFF.

The CDR3, as DNA: TGTGCCAGCAGTCCGAGCGGGGGGGGCCCCCACGAGCAGTACTTC. It codes for CASSPSGGGPHEQYF. The chain links TRBV5-4 to TRBJ2-7; TRBD2 matches at 10 bases. Germline V gene sequence: CDR1 SGHNT, CDR2 YYREEE (reference sequence). The CDR3 spans 15 residues. V trimming: 5 bases; J trimming: 5 bases; junction bases outside the gene matches: 10. The full variable domain, with the rest looked up from reference TRBV5-4 and TRBJ2-7, is ETGVTQSPTHLIKTRGQQVTLRCSSQSGHNTVSWYQQALGQGPQFIFQYYREEENGRGNFPPRFSGLQFPNYSSELNVNALELDDSALYLCASSPSGGGPHEQYFGPGTRLTVT.

V and J are TRBV25-1 and TRBJ2-5; possible D gene TRBD1, 6 bases. The germline V gene has CDR1 MGHDK and CDR2 SYGVNS. The CDR3 is 15 amino acids. Deletions cut 3 bases from V and 5 bases from J, with 16 bases between. The CDR3 sequence: CASSEGAAPIETQYF. CDR3 nucleotide sequence: TGTGCCAGCAGTGAGGGGGCAGCCCCTATTGAGACCCAGTACTTC.

J is TRBJ2-3 and V is TRBV7-6; 13 nucleotides match TRBD2. Trimming removed 5 bases from V and 6 bases from J; junction bases left unmatched: 8. The CDR3 consists of 16 residues. Germline loops: CDR1 SGHVS, CDR2 FNYEAQ. CDR3 region: CASSPGTSGAQDTQYF. The CDR3, as DNA: TGTGCCAGCAGCCCCGGGACTAGCGGGGCCCAGGATACGCAGTATTTT. The full variable domain, in which reference TRBV7-6 and TRBJ2-3 provide the parts outside the CDR3, is GAGVSQSPRYKVTKRGQDVALRCDPISGHVSLYWYRQALGQGPEFLTYFNYEAQQDKSGLPNDRFSAERPEGSISTLTIQRTEQRDSAMYRCASSPGTSGAQDTQYFGPGTRLTVL.